Sequencing of this T cell receptor (beta chain) was carried out in a study of cytomegalovirus exposure and HLA in healthy donors. 60 Vbeta and 13 Jbeta primers were used in PCR. The data were produced by immunoSEQ multiplex PCR, yet TCRdb's version contains in-frame clones alone and is incomplete. This sample has over 200,000 clones, with over 70% found just once. The TCR sequence derives from a woman aged 55-75 years in good health and CMV-seropositive. The sequenced sample consisted of PBMCs.

CDR3 nucleotide sequence: TGTGCCAGCAGCTTGGGGGGCGCTTCCGGTGGCACTGAAGCTTTCTTT. Translated: CASSLGGASGGTEAFF. The gene calls are TRBV5-4 and TRBJ1-1, with D tentatively TRBD1 (5 bases). Germline lookup yields CDR1 SGHNT and CDR2 YYREEE (reference sequence). Trimming took 0 bases from V and 4 from J, leaving 16 bases between them. This CDR3 has 16 amino acids.